Listed here are 23 T cell receptor beta chains from one sample, sequenced in a study of blood T cell repertoires in COVID-19. The method was immunoSEQ multiplex PCR; TCRdb's version includes in-frame clones alone and lacks a portion of them. The table records some 260,000 clones, 80% to 90% of them present only once. Input material: peripheral blood. These receptor sequences come from a man older than 75 with acute or convalescent COVID-19.

V is TRBV11-2 and J is TRBJ1-2, with TRBD1 identical over 9 bases. CDR3 length: 15 residues. Germline V gene lookup returns CDR1 SGHAT and CDR2 FQNNGV. V gave up 5 bases and J gave up 4 bases; unmatched junction bases: 8. The CDR3 spells CASSIGTGNPYGYTF. CDR3 DNA sequence: TGTGCCAGCAGCATCGGGACAGGGAATCCCTATGGCTACACCTTC.

This clone has just one count. The sample contains more than one DNA sequence encoding this CDR3. The chain uses TRBV5-1 and TRBJ2-3, with D perhaps TRBD1 (6 bases). V gave up 0 bases and J gave up 3 bases, with 8 bases separating them. This CDR3 region has 14 residues. Germline CDR1 reads SGHRS; CDR2 reads YFSETQ. The CDR3 is CASSLDRETDTQYF. In nucleotides, the CDR3 is TGCGCCAGCAGCTTGGACAGGGAAACAGATACGCAGTATTTT.

This clone was observed once. The rearrangement uses TRBV5-4 and TRBJ2-7; 9 bases fit TRBD1. The ends lost 5 bases at V and 0 bases at J; junction bases unmatched: 6. This CDR3 comprises 15 residues. Germline V CDR1 and CDR2: SGHNT, YYREEE (reference sequence). In DNA, the CDR3 is TGTGCCAGCAGTTCCGGACAGGGGCCCTCCTACGAGCAGTACTTC. This translates into CASSSGQGPSYEQYF.

The chain joins TRBV5-6 to TRBJ2-5; 8 positions agree with TRBD2. This CDR3 region has 16 residues. V was pared by 4 bases and J by 5 bases, with 13 bases of the junction left unmatched. Per germline, CDR1 SGHDT and CDR2 YYEEEE. This CDR3 reads CASSPRAGELWETQYF. The CDR3 DNA reads as TGTGCCAGCAGCCCAAGAGCGGGGGAGTTGTGGGAGACCCAGTACTTC. The entire variable domain, with the rest obtained from reference TRBV5-6 and TRBJ2-5, is as follows: DAGVTQSPTHLIKTRGQQVTLRCSPKSGHDTVSWYQQALGQGPQFIFQYYEEEERQRGNFPDRFSGHQFPNYSSELNVNALLLGDSALYLCASSPRAGELWETQYFGPGTRLLVL.

The rearrangement uses TRBV7-6 and TRBJ2-2; TRBD1 matches at 11 bases. The CDR3 length is 16 residues. Looked up from germline, CDR1 is SGHVS and CDR2 is FNYEAQ. V dropped 2 bases and J dropped 7; count of bases not matched to a gene: 6. The chain's CDR3 is CASSLMDRGLGGELFF. The CDR3 DNA follows: TGTGCCAGCAGCTTAATGGACAGGGGGCTAGGCGGGGAGCTGTTTTTT. Drawing the rest from reference TRBV7-6 and TRBJ2-2, the complete variable domain is GAGVSQSPRYKVTKRGQDVALRCDPISGHVSLYWYRQALGQGPEFLTYFNYEAQQDKSGLPNDRFSAERPEGSISTLTIQRTEQRDSAMYRCASSLMDRGLGGELFFGEGSRLTVL.

The V and J genes are TRBV23-1 and TRBJ1-2, with 8 nucleotides matching TRBD1. TRBV23-1 is an ORF for which the function is uncertain. The ends lost 0 bases at V and 5 bases at J; junction bases unmatched: 11. This CDR3 region has 17 residues. The CDR3 sequence is CASSQSGWTGPTYGYTF. The CDR3 nucleotides read TGCGCCAGCAGTCAATCCGGATGGACAGGGCCAACTTATGGCTACACCTTC.

Note on this clone: Other DNA sequences in the sample encode the same CDR3. This rearrangement joins TRBV3-1 (or the pseudogene TRBV3-2) to TRBJ1-5; a weak D match, TRBD1 (5 bases). Trimming took 4 bases from V and 5 from J, leaving 9 bases between them. Germline values: CDR1 LGHDT, CDR2 YNNKEL (reference sequence). This CDR3 is 13 amino acids long. As DNA, the CDR3 is TGTGCCAGCAGCCTCCAGGGTGATCAGCCCCAGCATTTT. Translated, it gives CASSLQGDQPQHF.

The J gene is TRBJ2-7, the V gene TRBV10-3; D possibly corresponds to TRBD2 (5 bases). CDR1 and CDR2 from the germline V gene are ENHRY and SYGVKD. V lost 4 bases to trimming and J lost 1 base, with 8 bases between them. This CDR3 spans 13 amino acids. CDR3 residues: CAISGTGSYEQYF. CDR3 DNA sequence: TGTGCCATCAGTGGGACTGGTTCCTACGAGCAGTACTTC.

A note on this clone: An end of the junction does not agree with germline; a read error may underlie this. The chain links TRBV18 to TRBJ2-5, with D hard to call. CDR3 length: 14 amino acids. Germline V gene sequence: CDR1 KGHSH, CDR2 LQKENI. CDR3 nucleotide sequence: TGTGCCGGCTCACCAGATCGTGGCGGAGAGACCCAGTACTTC. It is translated as CAGSPDRGGETQYF.

The CDR3 here is CASSEGRAETQYF. CDR3 nucleotide sequence: TGTGCCAGCAGTGAGGGCAGGGCAGAGACCCAGTACTTC. The chain has TRBV2 and TRBJ2-5, with D possibly being TRBD1 (5 bases). CDR3 length: 13 amino acids. Germline V gives CDR1 SNHLY, CDR2 FYNNEI. Trimming cost V 3 bases and J 4 bases, with 9 bases left between them.

The J gene is TRBJ1-3, the V gene TRBV5-5; D call uncertain. This CDR3 has 17 residues. Germline V gene sequence: CDR1 SGHKS, CDR2 YYEKEE (reference sequence). The V gene lost 4 bases and the J gene lost 1 base, with 18 bases spanning the gap. CDR3 region: CASSPGFSLPSGNTIYF. The CDR3 coding sequence is TGTGCCAGCAGCCCGGGGTTCTCGCTCCCGTCTGGAAACACCATATATTTT.

The chain carries TRBV9 and TRBJ1-1, with 8 nucleotides matching TRBD1. V dropped 2 bases and J dropped 4; count of bases not matched to a gene: 7. The germline CDR1 and CDR2 sequences are SGDLS and YYNGEE. The CDR3 extends over 15 amino acids. The CDR3 DNA reads as TGTGCCAGCAGCGTCTCCCCAACAGGGGGCACTGAAGCTTTCTTT. Translated, it gives CASSVSPTGGTEAFF.

The CDR3 is CASSRSNLATYEQYF. The CDR3, as DNA: TGTGCCAGCAGTAGAAGCAACCTTGCTACCTACGAGCAGTACTTC. The chain links TRBV6-2 or TRBV6-3 to TRBJ2-7; D is ambiguous. The V end lost 5 bases, the J end lost 2 bases, and 16 bases lay between the germline ends. The CDR3 extends over 15 amino acids. The germline V gene has CDR1 MNHEY and CDR2 SVGEGT.

The chain combines TRBV15 with TRBJ1-2; D unresolved. Trimming cost V 5 bases and J 6 bases, with 10 bases left between them. CDR1 and CDR2 (germline): LNHNV, YYDKDF (reference sequence). The CDR3 runs 12 residues. CDR3 DNA sequence: TGTGCCACCAGCGGACGGGGAAATGGCTACACCTTC. Translating it yields CATSGRGNGYTF.

The J gene is TRBJ2-2, the V gene TRBV9, with 9 bases fitting TRBD2. From germline, CDR1 is SGDLS and CDR2 YYNGEE. The CDR3 covers 14 residues. V lost 4 bases and J lost 7; bases outside the gene matches: 5. The chain's CDR3 is CASSTSGSNGELFF. Written as DNA, the CDR3 is TGTGCCAGCAGCACTAGCGGGTCCAACGGGGAGCTGTTTTTT.

This clone occurred once. The chain combines TRBV9 with TRBJ2-1, with D possibly TRBD1 on 6 matching bases. The length of the CDR3 is 16 residues. Germline V CDR1 and CDR2: SGDLS, YYNGEE. The V gene lost 0 bases and the J gene lost 3 bases, with 13 bases spanning the gap. The CDR3 coding sequence is TGTGCCAGCAGCGTAGTAAGGTCAGGGGACTACAATGAGCAGTTCTTC. Translated: CASSVVRSGDYNEQFF.

The CDR3 reads CASSLSGQNYGYTF. The CDR3 DNA reads as TGTGCCAGCAGCCTTTCCGGACAGAACTATGGCTACACCTTC. The rearrangement uses TRBV9 and TRBJ1-2; D is perhaps TRBD1 (6 bases). Germline V gene sequence: CDR1 SGDLS, CDR2 YYNGEE. This CDR3 is 14 amino acids long. V was cut by 4 bases and J by 2 bases, with 12 bases left in between.

This chain connects TRBV6-6 to TRBJ2-1, with TRBD2 matching 7 bases. The germline gives CDR1 MNHNY, CDR2 SVGAGI (reference sequence). This CDR3 comprises 14 residues. The trim removed 5 bases at V and 7 bases at J, leaving 8 bases unmatched. CDR3 region: CASSSQAGSNEQFF. The DNA for the CDR3 is TGTGCCAGCAGTAGTCAAGCGGGGTCGAATGAGCAGTTCTTC.

The chain carries TRBV5-1 and TRBJ2-1, with 9 bases matching TRBD2. This CDR3 contains 15 residues. Germline V gene lookup returns CDR1 SGHRS and CDR2 YFSETQ. The V segment lost 0 bases and the J segment 6 bases; nucleotides outside the gene matches: 4. In DNA form, the CDR3 reads TGCGCCAGCAGCTTGGGACTAGCGGCCCCCAATGAGCAGTTCTTC. Its protein product is CASSLGLAAPNEQFF.

This clone occurred once. The V call is TRBV5-3, the J call TRBJ2-3; D is perhaps TRBD1 (5 bases). TRBV5-3 qualifies as an ORF whose function is uncertain. The CDR3 covers 16 residues. The V end was cut by 5 bases, the J end by 0 bases, with 16 bases between. The CDR3 DNA sequence: TGTGCCAGAAGAATTGTAGGGGCAGCTAGCACAGATACGCAGTATTTT. It codes for CARRIVGAASTDTQYF.

The rearrangement links TRBV10-3 to TRBJ1-2; unclear D gene. Trimming removed 4 bases from V and 4 bases from J, with 7 bases in between. Germline CDR1 ENHRY, CDR2 SYGVKD. The CDR3 runs to 12 residues. As DNA, the CDR3 is TGTGCCATCAGTGCCAACATCTATGGCTACACCTTC. Protein product: CAISANIYGYTF.

The J gene is TRBJ2-5, the V gene TRBV5-1, with 8 nucleotides matching TRBD1. Germline lookup yields CDR1 SGHRS and CDR2 YFSETQ. The trim removed 4 bases at V and 5 bases at J, leaving 7 bases unmatched. CDR3 length: 14 amino acids. The CDR3 spells CASSLPTGGETQYF. DNA for the CDR3: TGCGCCAGCAGCCTTCCAACAGGGGGGGAGACCCAGTACTTC.

The chain is built from TRBV21-1 and TRBJ1-2; the listed D gene, TRBD1, was not tested against the DNA. TRBV21-1 is noted as a pseudogene. CDR3 length: 15 residues. The CDR3 sequence: CASMYRETARGGYTF. The CDR3 nucleotides read TGTGCCAGCATGTACAGGGAGACAGCGAGAGGCGGCTACACCTTC.